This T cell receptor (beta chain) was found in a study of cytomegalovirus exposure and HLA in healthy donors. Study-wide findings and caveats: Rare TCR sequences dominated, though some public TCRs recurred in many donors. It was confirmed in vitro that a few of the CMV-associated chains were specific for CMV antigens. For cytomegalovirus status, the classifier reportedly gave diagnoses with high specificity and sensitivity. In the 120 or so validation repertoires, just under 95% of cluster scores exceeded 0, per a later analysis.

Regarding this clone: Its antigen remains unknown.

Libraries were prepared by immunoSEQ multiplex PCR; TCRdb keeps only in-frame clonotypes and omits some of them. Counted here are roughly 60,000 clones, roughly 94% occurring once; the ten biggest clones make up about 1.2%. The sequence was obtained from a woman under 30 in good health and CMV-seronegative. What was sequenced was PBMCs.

CDR3 sequence (DNA): TGTGCCAGCAGTCGACAGGGGAAGAACACTGAAGCTTTCTTT. It specifies CASSRQGKNTEAFF. This chain connects TRBV27 to TRBJ1-1; TRBD1 matches 8 bases. Trimming cost V 5 bases and J 1 base; bases outside gene matches: 3. The CDR3 is 14 amino acids. Germline values: CDR1 MNHEY, CDR2 SMNVEV (reference sequence).